The 21 T cell receptor beta chains below were found in one sample sequenced in a study of OX40 agonist ivuxolimab in advanced cancers. Assay: immunoSEQ multiplex PCR; the TCRdb copy retains only in-frame clones and omits some. This repertoire shows some 50,000 clones, just under 95% found once; its top ten account for 9.5% to 11%. The sample was CD4+ or CD8+ T cells sorted from blood, taken in a trial of the OX40 agonist ivuxolimab. The receptors here all came from an adult with an advanced solid tumor such as melanoma, head and neck, liver or kidney cancer.

V gene TRBV18 combines with J gene TRBJ2-3, with D possibly TRBD1 on 5 matching bases. Per germline, CDR1 KGHSH and CDR2 LQKENI. V lost 3 bases and J 4 bases, leaving 8 bases between the germline ends. The CDR3 covers 13 residues. The CDR3 protein is CASSPDIPDTQYF. The CDR3 DNA follows: TGTGCCAGCTCACCGGACATCCCAGATACGCAGTATTTT.

The V and J genes are TRBV10-3 and TRBJ1-3; 8 positions match TRBD1. V shed 3 bases and J 3 bases; nucleotides not matched to a gene: 4. Germline CDR1 and CDR2: ENHRY and SYGVKD. This CDR3 region has 15 residues. The CDR3 DNA sequence: TGTGCCATCAGTGAAAGGACAGGGCTTGGAAACACCATATATTTT. Translating it yields CAISERTGLGNTIYF.

This clone was picked up one time. The genes are TRBV19 and TRBJ2-2; 10 bases agree with TRBD1. This CDR3 is 17 amino acids long. Germline CDR1 is LNHDA and CDR2 is SQIVND (reference sequence). V trimming: 6 bases; J trimming: 7 bases; junction bases outside the gene matches: 14. CDR3 residues: CASSSLSGTGEYGELFF. CDR3 nucleotide sequence: TGTGCCAGTAGCTCCCTATCGGGGACAGGGGAGTACGGGGAGCTGTTTTTT.

The chain links TRBV27 to TRBJ2-3, with D possibly being TRBD1 (6 bases). Germline values: CDR1 MNHEY, CDR2 SMNVEV (reference sequence). Between the trimmed V and J ends, which lost 7 bases and 3 bases, there was a span of 11 bases. The CDR3 has 13 residues. The DNA for the CDR3 is TGTGCCAGCACCATAGGGGGTACAGATACGCAGTATTTT. Translated: CASTIGGTDTQYF.

This clone was seen just once. DNA for the CDR3: TGCGCCAGCAGCCCCCACGGGCAGGGCAATGAAAAACTGTTTTTT. Its protein is CASSPHGQGNEKLFF. This chain links TRBV4-3 with TRBJ1-4, with D possibly being TRBD1 (5 bases). CDR3 length equals 15 residues. The germline V and J ends were trimmed by 4 bases and 5 bases, with 14 bases remaining between them. Germline CDR1 and CDR2: LGHNA and YSLEER.

The chain couples TRBV27 to TRBJ2-1; 8 bases fit TRBD1. Trimming at V came to 5 bases and at J to 5 bases, leaving 11 bases not matched to a gene. CDR3 length equals 16 residues. Germline CDR1 is MNHEY and CDR2 is SMNVEV (reference sequence). The CDR3 nucleotides read TGTGCCAGCAGTAAAATGGACAGGGTGGTTGACAATGAGCAGTTCTTC. Encoded protein: CASSKMDRVVDNEQFF.

The rearrangement uses TRBV27 and TRBJ2-7; D possibly corresponds to TRBD1 (6 bases). The CDR3 is 14 residues long. Germline CDR1 and CDR2: MNHEY and SMNVEV (reference sequence). V was shortened by 6 bases and J by 2 bases, with 14 bases between the two germline ends. CDR3 protein: CASRADSGPYEQYF. CDR3 in DNA: TGTGCCAGCAGGGCGGACAGTGGGCCCTACGAGCAGTACTTC.

This rearrangement joins TRBV6-5 to TRBJ1-3, with D tentatively TRBD1 (5 bases). Looked up from germline, CDR1 is MNHEY and CDR2 is SVGAGI. The CDR3 spans 15 residues. Trimming stripped 3 bases from V and 1 base from J, with 10 bases between. CDR3 coding DNA: TGTGCCAGCAGTTATAGCCAGGGATCTGGAAACACCATATATTTT. It codes for CASSYSQGSGNTIYF.

The chain carries TRBV29-1 and TRBJ1-2, with 8 bases lining up with TRBD1. The CDR3 spans 12 residues. In germline, CDR1 is SQVTM, CDR2 ANQGSEA. V shed 7 bases, J shed 6 bases, and the junction held 7 bases outside the gene matches. This chain's CDR3 is CSEETGGNGYTF. The CDR3 coding sequence is TGCAGCGAAGAAACAGGGGGTAATGGCTACACCTTC.

This chain connects TRBV7-3 to TRBJ2-1; the match to TRBD2 covers 9 bases. Germline-derived CDR1 and CDR2 are SGHTA and FQGTGA. V shed 4 bases, J shed 6 bases, and the junction held 13 bases outside the gene matches. This CDR3 is 17 amino acids long. Here the CDR3 reads CASSSQDGLAGSNEQFF. Here the CDR3 DNA reads TGTGCCAGCAGCTCCCAAGATGGGCTAGCGGGAAGCAATGAGCAGTTCTTC.

V is TRBV7-8 and J is TRBJ2-2; 9 bases line up with TRBD2. CDR3 length: 16 amino acids. The J segment lost 3 bases and the V segment lost 7 bases, leaving 9 bases of the junction unmatched. Germline CDR1 reads SGHVS; CDR2 reads FQNEAQ. CDR3 sequence reads: CASTDSAGGYTGELFF. CDR3 in DNA: TGTGCCAGCACCGACAGCGCGGGAGGGTACACCGGGGAGCTGTTTTTT.

The chain uses TRBV9 and TRBJ1-1, with D possibly being TRBD1 (5 bases). The CDR3 has 14 amino acids. V was trimmed by 3 bases and J by 4 bases, leaving 13 bases between them. Per the germline V gene, CDR1 is SGDLS and CDR2 is YYNGEE. The CDR3, as DNA: TGTGCCAGCAGCGAGGGCAGGGCCGGCACTGAAGCTTTCTTT. Translation gives CASSEGRAGTEAFF.

The CDR3 loop reads CASSPGEPQTPKNIQYF. CDR3 in DNA: TGTGCCAGCAGCCCCGGGGAGCCACAGACCCCCAAAAACATTCAGTACTTC. This chain uses TRBV5-4 with TRBJ2-4; tentatively, D is TRBD2 (5 bases). V lost 4 bases and J 2 bases, leaving 19 bases between the germline ends. The CDR3 sequence is 17 residues long. CDR1 and CDR2 (germline): SGHNT, YYREEE (reference sequence).

This chain uses TRBV29-1 with TRBJ1-2; D might be TRBD1 (5 bases). V shed 7 bases and J shed 8 bases, with 14 bases lying between them. The CDR3 sequence is 11 residues long. Germline values: CDR1 SQVTM, CDR2 ANQGSEA. The CDR3, as DNA: TGCAGCGGGGGGACCAACGAGGGCTACACCTTC. Its protein is CSGGTNEGYTF.

The CDR3: CAGGLGLAGVAGANVLTF. The CDR3, as DNA: TGCGCCGGGGGTTTGGGACTAGCGGGAGTTGCTGGGGCCAACGTCCTGACTTTC. V gene TRBV10-1 combines with J gene TRBJ2-6, with 14 positions matching TRBD2. Germline assignment: CDR1 WNHNN and CDR2 SYGVQD (reference sequence). The J segment lost 2 bases and the V segment lost 11 bases, leaving 11 bases of the junction unmatched. The CDR3 runs 18 residues.

V gene TRBV14 combines with J gene TRBJ2-1; 10 bases match TRBD2. The V gene end was trimmed by 0 bases and the J gene end by 3 bases; junction bases not matched to a gene: 5. This CDR3 spans 17 amino acids. CDR1 is SGHDN, CDR2 FVKESK, per germline. The CDR3 nucleotides are TGTGCCAGCAGCCAAGATTCCCGGACTAGCGGCTACAATGAGCAGTTCTTC. This gives the protein CASSQDSRTSGYNEQFF.

This chain connects TRBV27 to TRBJ1-5; 8 nucleotides match TRBD1. The germline V gene has CDR1 MNHEY and CDR2 SMNVEV (reference sequence). Unmatched junction bases numbered 8, after V lost 5 bases and J lost 5 bases. CDR3 length: 15 residues. The CDR3 protein is CASSRGQGGYQPQHF. The DNA for the CDR3 is TGTGCCAGCAGTCGAGGACAGGGAGGGTATCAGCCCCAGCATTTT.

The chain has TRBV6-6 and TRBJ1-5; no clear D. The CDR3 covers 14 residues. Germline values: CDR1 MNHNY, CDR2 SVGAGI (reference sequence). V was shortened by 2 bases and J by 2 bases, with 7 bases between the two germline ends. CDR3 in amino acids: CASSYEFGNQPQHF. The DNA for the CDR3 is TGTGCCAGCAGTTACGAGTTTGGCAATCAGCCCCAGCATTTT.

The chain is built from TRBV9 and TRBJ2-5; TRBD1 or TRBD2 may be the D gene (5 bases each). Trimming pared 0 bases from V and 6 bases from J, leaving 9 bases between. In germline, CDR1 is SGDLS, CDR2 YYNGEE. This CDR3 is 13 amino acids long. CDR3 nucleotides: TGTGCCAGCAGCGTAGGAGGGGAGCAGACCCAGTACTTC. This sequence encodes CASSVGGEQTQYF.

The CDR3 loop is CASSPNTGELFF. In nucleotides, the CDR3 is TGTGCCAGCAGCCCGAACACCGGGGAGCTGTTTTTT. The rearrangement joins TRBV7-2 to TRBJ2-2, with D hard to call. Germline V gene data show CDR1 as SGHTA and CDR2 as FQGNSA. This CDR3 spans 12 amino acids. V lost 5 bases and J lost 0, with 1 base in between.

Here the CDR3 reads CASSPTGYEQYF. For the CDR3, the DNA is TGTGCCAGCAGCCCGACAGGGTACGAGCAGTACTTC. The chain carries TRBV7-9 and TRBJ2-7; 7 bases are a match to TRBD1. V was clipped by 5 bases and J by 4 bases; unmatched bases: 2. Per the germline V gene, CDR1 is SEHNR and CDR2 is FQNEAQ (reference sequence). This CDR3 spans 12 amino acids.